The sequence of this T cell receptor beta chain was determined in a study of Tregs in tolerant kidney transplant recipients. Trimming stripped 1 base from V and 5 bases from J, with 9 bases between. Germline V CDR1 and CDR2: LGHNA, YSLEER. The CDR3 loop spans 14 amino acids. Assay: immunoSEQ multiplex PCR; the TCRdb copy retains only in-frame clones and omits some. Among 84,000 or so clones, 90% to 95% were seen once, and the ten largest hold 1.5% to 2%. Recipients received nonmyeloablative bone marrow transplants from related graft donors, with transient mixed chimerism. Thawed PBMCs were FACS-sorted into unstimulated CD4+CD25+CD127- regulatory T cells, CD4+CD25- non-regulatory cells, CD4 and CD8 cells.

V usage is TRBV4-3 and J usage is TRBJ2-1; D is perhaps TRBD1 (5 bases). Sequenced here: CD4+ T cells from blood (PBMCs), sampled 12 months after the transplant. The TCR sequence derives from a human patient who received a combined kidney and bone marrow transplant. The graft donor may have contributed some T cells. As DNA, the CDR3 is TGCGCCAGCAGCCAAGGACAGATCGACAATGAGCAGTTCTTC. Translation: CASSQGQIDNEQFF.